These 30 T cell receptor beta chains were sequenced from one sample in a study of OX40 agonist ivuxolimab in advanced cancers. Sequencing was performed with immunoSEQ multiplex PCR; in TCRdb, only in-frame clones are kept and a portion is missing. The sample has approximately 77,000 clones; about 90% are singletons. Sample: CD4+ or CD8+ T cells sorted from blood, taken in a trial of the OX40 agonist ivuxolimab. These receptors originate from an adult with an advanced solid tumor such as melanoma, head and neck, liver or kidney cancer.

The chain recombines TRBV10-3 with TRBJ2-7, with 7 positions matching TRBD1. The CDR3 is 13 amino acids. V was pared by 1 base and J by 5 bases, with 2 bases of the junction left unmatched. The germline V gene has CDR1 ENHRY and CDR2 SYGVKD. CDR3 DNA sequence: TGTGCCATCAGTGAGTTTCAGGGGGACGAGCAGTACTTC. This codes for CAISEFQGDEQYF.

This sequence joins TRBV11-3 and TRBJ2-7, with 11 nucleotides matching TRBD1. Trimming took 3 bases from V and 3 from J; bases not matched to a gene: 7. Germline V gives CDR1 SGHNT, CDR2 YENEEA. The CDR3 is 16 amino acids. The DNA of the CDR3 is TGTGCCAGCAGCTTCGTCGTGGGGACAGGGGGCTACGAGCAGTACTTC. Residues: CASSFVVGTGGYEQYF.

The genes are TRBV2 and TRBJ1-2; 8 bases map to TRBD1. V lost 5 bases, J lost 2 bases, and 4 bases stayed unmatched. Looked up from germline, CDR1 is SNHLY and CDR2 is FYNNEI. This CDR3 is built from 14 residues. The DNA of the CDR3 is TGTGCCAGCAGTATCCGGGACAGGAACTATGGCTACACCTTC. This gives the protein CASSIRDRNYGYTF. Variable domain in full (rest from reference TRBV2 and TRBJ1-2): EPEVTQTPSHQVTQMGQEVILRCVPISNHLYFYWYRQILGQKVEFLVSFYNNEISEKSEIFDDQFSVERPDGSNFTLKIRSTKLEDSAMYFCASSIRDRNYGYTFGSGTRLTVV.

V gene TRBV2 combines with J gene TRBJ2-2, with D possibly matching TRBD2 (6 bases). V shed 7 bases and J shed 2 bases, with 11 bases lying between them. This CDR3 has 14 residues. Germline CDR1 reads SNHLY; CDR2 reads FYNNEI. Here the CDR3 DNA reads TGTGCCAGCATACGGGAGAGAAACACCGGGGAGCTGTTTTTT. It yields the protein CASIRERNTGELFF.

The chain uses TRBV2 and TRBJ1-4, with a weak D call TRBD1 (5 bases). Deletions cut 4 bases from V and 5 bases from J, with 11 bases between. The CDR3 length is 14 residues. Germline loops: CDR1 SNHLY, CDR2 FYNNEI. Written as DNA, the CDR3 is TGTGCCAGCAGTGGCCGGGACTTCAATGAAAAACTGTTTTTT. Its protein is CASSGRDFNEKLFF.

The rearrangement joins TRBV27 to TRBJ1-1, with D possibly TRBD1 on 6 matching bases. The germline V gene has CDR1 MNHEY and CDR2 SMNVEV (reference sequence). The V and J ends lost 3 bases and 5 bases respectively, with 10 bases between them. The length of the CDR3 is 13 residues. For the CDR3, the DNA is TGTGCCAGCAGTTTGACAGGAGGGACTGAAGCTTTCTTT. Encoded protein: CASSLTGGTEAFF.

For the CDR3, the DNA is TGCGCCAGCAGCTTGTTAGGAGGGTCTGGAAACACCATATATTTT. It codes for CASSLLGGSGNTIYF. The chain combines TRBV5-1 with TRBJ1-3; D remains unclear. V dropped 1 base and J dropped 1 base, with 9 bases sitting between them. Looked up from germline, CDR1 is SGHRS and CDR2 is YFSETQ. This CDR3 spans 15 amino acids.

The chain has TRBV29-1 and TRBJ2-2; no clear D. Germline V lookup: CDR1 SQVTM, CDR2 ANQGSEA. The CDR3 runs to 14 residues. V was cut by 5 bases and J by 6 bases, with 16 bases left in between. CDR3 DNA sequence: TGCAGCGTTACCGGAGACTCCGTCGCCGGGGAGCTGTTTTTT. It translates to CSVTGDSVAGELFF.

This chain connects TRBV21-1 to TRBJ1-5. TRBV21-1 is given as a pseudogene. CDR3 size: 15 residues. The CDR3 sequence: CASSTGGRGNQPQHF. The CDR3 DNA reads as TGTGCCAGCAGCACCGGGGGCCGGGGCAATCAGCCCCAGCATTTT.

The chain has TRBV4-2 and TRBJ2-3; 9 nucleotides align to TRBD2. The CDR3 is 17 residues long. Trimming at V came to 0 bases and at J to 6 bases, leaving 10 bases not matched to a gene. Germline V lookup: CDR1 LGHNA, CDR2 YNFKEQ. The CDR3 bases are TGTGCCAGCAGCCAAGAAATTCGGAGCGGGAGGTCGGATACGCAGTATTTT. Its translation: CASSQEIRSGRSDTQYF.

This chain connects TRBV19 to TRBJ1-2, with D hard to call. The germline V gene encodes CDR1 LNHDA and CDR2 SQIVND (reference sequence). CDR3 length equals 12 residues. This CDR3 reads CASEIGPYGYTF. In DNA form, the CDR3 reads TGTGCTTCGGAGATAGGACCCTATGGCTACACCTTC. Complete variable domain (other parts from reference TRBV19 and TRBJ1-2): DGGITQSPKYLFRKEGQNVTLSCEQNLNHDAMYWYRQDPGQGLRLIYYSQIVNDFQKGDIAEGYSVSREKKESFPLTVTSAQKNPTAFYLCASEIGPYGYTFGSGTRLTVV.

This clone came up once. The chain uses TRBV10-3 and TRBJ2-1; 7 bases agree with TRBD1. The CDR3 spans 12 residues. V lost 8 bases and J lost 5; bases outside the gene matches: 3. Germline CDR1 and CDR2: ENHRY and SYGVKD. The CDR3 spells CAISGTDNEQFF. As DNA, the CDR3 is TGTGCCATCTCCGGGACAGACAATGAGCAGTTCTTC.

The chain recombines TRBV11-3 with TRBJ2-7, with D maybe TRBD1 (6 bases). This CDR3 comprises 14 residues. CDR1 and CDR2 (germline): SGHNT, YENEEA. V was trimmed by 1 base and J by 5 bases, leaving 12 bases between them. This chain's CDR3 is CASSLVQGSHEQYF. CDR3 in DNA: TGTGCCAGCAGCTTAGTGCAGGGGTCCCACGAGCAGTACTTC.

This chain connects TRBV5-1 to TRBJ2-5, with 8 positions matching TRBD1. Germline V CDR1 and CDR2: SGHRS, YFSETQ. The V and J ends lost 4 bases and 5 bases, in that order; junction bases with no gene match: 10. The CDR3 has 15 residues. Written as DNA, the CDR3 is TGCGCCAGCAGCGCCACCAGGGGGCGAACGGAGACCCAGTACTTC. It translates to CASSATRGRTETQYF.

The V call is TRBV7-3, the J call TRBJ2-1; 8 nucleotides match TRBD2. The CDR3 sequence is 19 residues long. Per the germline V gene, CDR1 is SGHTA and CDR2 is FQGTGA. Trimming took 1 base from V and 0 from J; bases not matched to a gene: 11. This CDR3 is CASSLRDQRGISSYNEQFF. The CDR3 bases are TGTGCCAGCAGCTTAAGGGATCAGCGGGGGATTAGCTCCTACAATGAGCAGTTCTTC.

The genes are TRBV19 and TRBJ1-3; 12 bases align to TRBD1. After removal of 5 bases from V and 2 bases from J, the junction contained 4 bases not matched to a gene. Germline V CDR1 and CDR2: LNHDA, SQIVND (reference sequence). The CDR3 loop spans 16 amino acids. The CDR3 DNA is TGTGCCAGTAGTTCCCGGGACAGGGGGCCTGGAAACACCATATATTTT. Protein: CASSSRDRGPGNTIYF.

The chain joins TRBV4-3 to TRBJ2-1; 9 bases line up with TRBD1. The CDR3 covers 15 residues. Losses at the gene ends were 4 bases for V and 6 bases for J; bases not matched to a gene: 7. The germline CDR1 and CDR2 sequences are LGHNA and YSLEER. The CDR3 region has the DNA TGCGCCAGCAGCCTCCGGACAGGGGAGACCAATGAGCAGTTCTTC. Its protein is CASSLRTGETNEQFF.

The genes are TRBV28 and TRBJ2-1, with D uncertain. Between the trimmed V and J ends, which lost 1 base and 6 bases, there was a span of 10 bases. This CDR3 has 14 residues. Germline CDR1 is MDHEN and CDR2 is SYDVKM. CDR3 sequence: CASSLSPGINEQFF. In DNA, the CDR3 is TGTGCCAGCAGTTTATCACCAGGAATCAATGAGCAGTTCTTC.

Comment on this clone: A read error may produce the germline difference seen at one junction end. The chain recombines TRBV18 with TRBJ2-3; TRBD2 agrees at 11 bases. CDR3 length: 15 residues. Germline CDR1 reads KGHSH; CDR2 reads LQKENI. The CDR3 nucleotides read TGTGCCAGCTCACCCCCCTCCTCCCCCGGGACTAGCGGACGTTTT. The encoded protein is CASSPPSSPGTSGRF. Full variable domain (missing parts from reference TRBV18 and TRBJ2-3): NAGVMQNPRHLVRRRGQEARLRCSPMKGHSHVYWYRQLPEEGLKFMVYLQKENIIDESGMPKERFSAEFPKEGPSILRIQQVVRGDSAAYFCASSPPSSPGTSGRFGPGTRLTVL.

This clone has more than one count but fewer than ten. The CDR3, as DNA: TGTGCCAGCAGCCGAAACCCCGGGACTACAAATGAGCAGTTCTTC. This translates into CASSRNPGTTNEQFF. V gene TRBV4-2 combines with J gene TRBJ2-1; TRBD2 matches at 7 bases. This CDR3 has 15 residues. Germline CDR1 reads LGHNA; CDR2 reads YNFKEQ. The junction had 10 bases not matched to a gene; V was cut back by 4 bases and J by 7 bases.

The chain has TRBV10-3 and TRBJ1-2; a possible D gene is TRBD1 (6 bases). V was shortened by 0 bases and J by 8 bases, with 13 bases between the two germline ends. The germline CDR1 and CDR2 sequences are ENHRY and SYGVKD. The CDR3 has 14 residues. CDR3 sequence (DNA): TGTGCCATCAGTGAGTCTGGGGGGGCGCGGGGCTACACCTTC. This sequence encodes CAISESGGARGYTF.

The CDR3 coding sequence is TGTGCCAGCAGGAACAGGGCTGGCTACACCTTC. It is translated as CASRNRAGYTF. This chain links TRBV6-5 with TRBJ1-2; D perhaps matches TRBD1 (6 bases). Trimming removed 6 bases at V and 7 bases at J, with 9 bases between. The CDR3 totals 11 residues. Looked up from germline, CDR1 is MNHEY and CDR2 is SVGAGI.

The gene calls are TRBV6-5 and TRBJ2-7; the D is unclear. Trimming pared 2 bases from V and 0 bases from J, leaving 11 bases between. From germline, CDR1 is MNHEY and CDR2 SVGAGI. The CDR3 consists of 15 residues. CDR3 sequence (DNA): TGTGCCAGCAGTTACGCGGTCCAGAGCTCCTACGAGCAGTACTTC. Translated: CASSYAVQSSYEQYF.

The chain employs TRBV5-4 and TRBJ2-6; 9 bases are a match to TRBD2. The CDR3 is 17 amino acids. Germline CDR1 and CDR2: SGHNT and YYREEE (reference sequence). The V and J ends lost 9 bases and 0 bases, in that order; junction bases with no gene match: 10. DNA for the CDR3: TGTGCCAACACCCCTTATAGCGGGAGCTCTGGGGCCAACGTCCTGACTTTC. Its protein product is CANTPYSGSSGANVLTF.

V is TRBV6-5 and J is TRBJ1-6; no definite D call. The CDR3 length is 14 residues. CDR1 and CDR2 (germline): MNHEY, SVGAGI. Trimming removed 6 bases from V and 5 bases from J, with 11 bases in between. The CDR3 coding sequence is TGTGCCAGCAGGCCTGCGTTTAATAATTCACCCCTCCACTTT. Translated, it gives CASRPAFNNSPLHF.

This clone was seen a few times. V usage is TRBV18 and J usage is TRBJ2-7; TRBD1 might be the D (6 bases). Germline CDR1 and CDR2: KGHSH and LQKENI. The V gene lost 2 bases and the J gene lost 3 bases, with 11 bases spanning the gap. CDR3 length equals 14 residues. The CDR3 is CASSPGRGDYEQYF. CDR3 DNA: TGTGCCAGCTCACCAGGCAGGGGCGACTACGAGCAGTACTTC.

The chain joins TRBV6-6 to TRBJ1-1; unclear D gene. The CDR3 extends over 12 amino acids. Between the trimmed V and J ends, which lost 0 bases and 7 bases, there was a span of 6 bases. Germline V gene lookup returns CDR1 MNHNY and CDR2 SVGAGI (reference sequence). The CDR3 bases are TGTGCCAGCAGTTACTCGAATAGTGAAGCTTTCTTT. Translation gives CASSYSNSEAFF.

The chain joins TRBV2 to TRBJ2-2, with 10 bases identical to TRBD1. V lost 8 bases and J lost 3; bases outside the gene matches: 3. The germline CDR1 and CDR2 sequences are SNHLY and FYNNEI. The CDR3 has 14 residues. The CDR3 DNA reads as TGTGCCAGCGGAGGGACAGGGGACACCGGGGAGCTGTTTTTT. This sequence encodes CASGGTGDTGELFF.

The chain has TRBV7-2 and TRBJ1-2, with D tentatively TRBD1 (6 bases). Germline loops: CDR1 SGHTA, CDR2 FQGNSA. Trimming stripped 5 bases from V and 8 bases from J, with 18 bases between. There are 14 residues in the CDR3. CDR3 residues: CASSLGQWKAGYTF. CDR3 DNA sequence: TGTGCCAGCAGCCTAGGACAGTGGAAGGCGGGCTACACCTTC. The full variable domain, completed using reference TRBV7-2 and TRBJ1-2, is GAGVSQSPSNKVTEKGKDVELRCDPISGHTALYWYRQSLGQGLEFLIYFQGNSAPDKSGLPSDRFSAERTGGSVSTLTIQRTQQEDSAVYLCASSLGQWKAGYTFGSGTRLTVV.

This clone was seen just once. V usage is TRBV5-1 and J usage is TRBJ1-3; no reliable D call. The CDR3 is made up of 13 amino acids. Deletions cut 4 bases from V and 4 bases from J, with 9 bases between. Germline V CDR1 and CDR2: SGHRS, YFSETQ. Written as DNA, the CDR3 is TGCGCCAGCAGCAAGGACCTCGGAAACACCATATATTTT. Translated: CASSKDLGNTIYF.